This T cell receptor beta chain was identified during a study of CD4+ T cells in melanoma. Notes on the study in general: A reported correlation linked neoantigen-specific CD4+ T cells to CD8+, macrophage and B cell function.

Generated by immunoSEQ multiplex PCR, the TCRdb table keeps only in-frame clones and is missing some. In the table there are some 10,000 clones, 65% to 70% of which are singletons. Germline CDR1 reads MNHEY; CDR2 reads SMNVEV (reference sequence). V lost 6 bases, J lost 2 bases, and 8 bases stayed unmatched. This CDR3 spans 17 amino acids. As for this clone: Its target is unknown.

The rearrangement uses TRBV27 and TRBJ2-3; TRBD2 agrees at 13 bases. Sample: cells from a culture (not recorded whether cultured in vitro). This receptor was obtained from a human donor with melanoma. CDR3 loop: CASSPRLAGGTTDTQYF. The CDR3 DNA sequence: TGTGCCAGCAGCCCTCGACTAGCGGGGGGAACCACAGATACGCAGTATTTT.